This TCR beta chain stems from a study of shared clonotypes between healthy human individuals. Donors, healthy HIV-negative adults, lacked recent acute infections or vaccinations. In the CD4+ fraction, cells were divided into CD45RA+ naive and CD45RA-negative memory subsets. There are a few counts of this clone. Germline lookup yields CDR1 SGHNT and CDR2 YYREEE (reference sequence). The CDR3 is made up of 15 amino acids. Between the trimmed V and J ends, which lost 2 bases and 1 base, there was a span of 11 bases. In replicate PCRs of sorted subsets, roughly 210 ng DNA, about 30,000 T cell genomes, was used. Sequenced by immunoSEQ multiplex PCR; TCRdb stores in-frame clones only, minus some. The sample has over a million clones; around 78% are singletons.

The genes are TRBV5-4 and TRBJ2-3; D is undetermined. This receptor was taken from a young man in good health. Some clones in this sample may be carry-over from other donors' samples. Sample: memory CD4+ T cells from PBMCs. Documented subset: CD45RA-negative fraction. CDR3 protein: CASSFPLEGTDTQYF. In DNA, the CDR3 is TGTGCCAGCAGCTTTCCCCTAGAGGGCACAGATACGCAGTATTTT.